This is a list of T cell receptor beta chains from one sample in a study of blood T cell repertoires in COVID-19. This table comes from immunoSEQ multiplex PCR, and its TCRdb copy is limited to in-frame clones, with some not included. Of some 100,000 clones listed, approximately 86% were seen once; the top ten hold roughly 6.5%. The sequencing input was peripheral blood. The source is a woman in her sixties with acute or convalescent COVID-19. Each CDR3 is given with its conserved first and last residue. D genes are given only for firm matches. For some rows the clone size is stated as once, few or many, or as a class when expanded; others skip it.

>TRBJ2-3|TRBV3-1/TRBV3-2|-|-
TGTGCCAGCAGCCCCGGGTATAGCACAGATACGCAGTATTTT
CASSPGYSTDTQYF
>TRBJ1-4|TRBV5-1|-|-
TGCGCCAGCAGCTTGGTTCAGGGGTCTAATGAAAAACTGTTTTTT
CASSLVQGSNEKLFF
>TRBJ2-1|TRBV11-2|-|-
TGTGCCAGCAGCACTTCTAGCGCCAATGAGCAGTTCTTC
CASSTSSANEQFF
>TRBJ2-3|TRBV3-1/TRBV3-2|-|TRBD1
TGTGCCAGCAGCCCCCGGGACAGGGAGGAGACGCAGTATTTT
CASSPRDREETQYF
>TRBJ1-6|TRBV28|-|-
TGTGCCAGCAGTTTCCTGCGTGCGGGACCCCTCCACTTT
CASSFLRAGPLHF
>TRBJ2-3|TRBV7-7|-|TRBD2
TGTGCTAGCAGCTTAGGTATAGCGGGAGTCTCAGATACGCAGTATTTT
CASSLGIAGVSDTQYF
>TRBJ1-1|TRBV28|-|TRBD1
TGTGCCAGCAGTCGACTGGACAGGGGGCGGACTGAAGCTTTCTTT
CASSRLDRGRTEAFF
>TRBJ1-1|TRBV12-3/TRBV12-4|-|TRBD1
TGTGCCAGCAGTCCTAGACAGGGCTCGGAAGCTTTCTTT
CASSPRQGSEAFF
>TRBJ2-7|TRBV3-1/TRBV3-2|-|-
TGTGCCAGCAGCCAAAGGAGGAGCTCCTACGAGCAGTACTTC
CASSQRRSSYEQYF
>TRBJ2-7|TRBV28|-|TRBD2
TGTGCCAGCAGTCCCGGGGGGGGCGGGAACACTTACGAGCAGTACTTC
CASSPGGGGNTYEQYF
>TRBJ1-2|TRBV28|-|-
TGTGCCAGCAGTTTGGGGGGGAGGGACTATGGCTACACCTTC
CASSLGGRDYGYTF
>TRBJ2-2|TRBV11-3|-|TRBD2
TGTGCCAGCAGCTCGCCGGGGACTAGCGGGAGGATGGGGGCCGGGGAGCTGTTTTTT
CASSSPGTSGRMGAGELFF
>TRBJ1-3|TRBV5-1|once|TRBD1
TGCGCCAGCAGCGAAAGTACAGGGGGCTCTGGAAACACCATATATTTT
CASSESTGGSGNTIYF
>TRBJ1-6|TRBV2|-|-
TGTGCCAGCAAAGAACAGGCCCTTAATTCACCCCTCCACTTT
CASKEQALNSPLHF
>TRBJ2-2|TRBV7-9|-|-
TGTGCCAGCAGCTCACAGGGAATTGCCGGGGAGCTGTTTTTT
CASSSQGIAGELFF
>TRBJ1-1|TRBV12-3/TRBV12-4|-|TRBD1
TGTGCCAGCAGTTGGGGGACAGAGCTAGCTTTCTTT
CASSWGTELAFF
>TRBJ1-1|TRBV19|-|-
TGTGCCACAAGGGAGGGATTGAACACTGAAGCTTTCTTT
CATREGLNTEAFF
>TRBJ2-1|TRBV11-2|-|-
TGTGCCAGCAGCCTGGGCGTACGCTTGGGCGATGAGCAGTTCTTC
CASSLGVRLGDEQFF
>TRBJ2-5|TRBV19|-|TRBD2
TGTGCCAGTAGCGGCTTAGCGGGAGTAAGAGAGACCCAGTACTTC
CASSGLAGVRETQYF
>TRBJ1-3|TRBV18|once|TRBD1
TGTGCCAGCTCACCTTGGGGGACAGGGGCCAGCTCTGGAAACACCATATATTTT
CASSPWGTGASSGNTIYF
>TRBJ2-1|TRBV3-1/TRBV3-2|-|-
TGTGCCAGCAGCCCACTCTGGGCTGGTGAGCAGTTCTTC
CASSPLWAGEQFF
>TRBJ2-3|TRBV3-1/TRBV3-2|-|-
TGTGCCAGCAGCCCAGAGCTCTTACCCTACACAGATACGCAGTATTTT
CASSPELLPYTDTQYF
>TRBJ1-4|TRBV5-7|-|-
TGTGCCAGCAGCTTGAAGGAGCGAGGGGAAAAACTGTTTTTT
CASSLKERGEKLFF
>TRBJ2-1|TRBV29-1|-|-
TGCAGCGTTGTAGTTCCCCGAGGAGCGGCTGAGCAGTTCTTC
CSVVVPRGAAEQFF
>TRBJ2-5|TRBV5-1|once|TRBD2
TGCGCCAGCAGCTCCCGCGGGGGTCCCGAAGAGACCCAGTACTTC
CASSSRGGPEETQYF
>TRBJ2-1|TRBV24-1|-|-
TGTGCCACCAGTGACCCAGGGGTGGGCTCCTACAATGAGCAGTTCTTC
CATSDPGVGSYNEQFF
>TRBJ2-3|TRBV6-6|-|-
TGTGCCAGCTTGCCGGCGGGGACAGATACGCAGTATTTT
CASLPAGTDTQYF
>TRBJ2-1|TRBV3-1/TRBV3-2|-|TRBD2
TGTGCCAGCAGCCAAGGATCTAGCGGGACCTACAATGAGCAGTTCTTC
CASSQGSSGTYNEQFF
>TRBJ2-7|TRBV7-6|-|TRBD2
TGTGCCAGCAGCTGGGGACTAGCGGGAGCTAGGTCGTACGAGCAGTACTTC
CASSWGLAGARSYEQYF
>TRBJ1-2|TRBV27|-|TRBD1
TGTGCCAGCAGTTTGGGACAGGGCCTTTTCTATGGCTACACCTTC
CASSLGQGLFYGYTF
>TRBJ1-1|TRBV2|-|-
TGTGCCAGTGCGGGACGGATGAACACTGAAGCTTTCTTT
CASAGRMNTEAFF
>TRBJ1-2|TRBV28|-|-
TGTGCCACTCACGACAGATCTAACTATGGCTACACCTTC
CATHDRSNYGYTF
>TRBJ2-7|TRBV6-1|-|-
TGTGCCAGCAGTGAAGCTTCCCAAGCGGGCAACCCCTACGAGCAGTACTTC
CASSEASQAGNPYEQYF
>TRBJ1-4|TRBV4-2|-|TRBD1
TGTGCCAGCAGCCTTATTACGGGACAGTCTAATGAAAAACTGTTTTTT
CASSLITGQSNEKLFF
>TRBJ1-2|TRBV5-6|-|-
TGTGCCAGCAGCTTCCTGAGCCCCGAGGGCTATGGCTACACCTTC
CASSFLSPEGYGYTF
>TRBJ2-5|TRBV15|once|-
TGTGCCACCAGCCCCCTCAGGGGCGGAGGCCTAACCCAGTACTTC
CATSPLRGGGLTQYF
>TRBJ2-1|TRBV6-2/TRBV6-3|-|-
TGTGCCAGCAGTTACTCGAATGGGGCCCTAAGTTCCTACAATGAGCAGTTCTTC
CASSYSNGALSSYNEQFF
>TRBJ1-2|TRBV2|-|-
TGTGCCAGCAGCGCCGGGATCTTAAGGAGCTACACCTTC
CASSAGILRSYTF
>TRBJ1-2|TRBV19|-|TRBD1
TGTGCCAGTAGTATGGGGGGGACAGGGGAGTTGTATGGCTACACCTTC
CASSMGGTGELYGYTF
>TRBJ1-6|TRBV3-1/TRBV3-2|-|-
TGTGCCAGCAGCCAAGACGGAGGTTATTCACCCCTCCACTTT
CASSQDGGYSPLHF
>TRBJ1-2|TRBV24-1|-|-
TGTGCCACCAGTGACGCGGCAGGGGTCGGCTACACCTTC
CATSDAAGVGYTF
>TRBJ1-5|TRBV5-5|-|TRBD1
TGTGCCAGCAGCCTGAGGACAGGGTTGTATCAGCCCCAGCATTTT
CASSLRTGLYQPQHF
>TRBJ2-1|TRBV29-1|-|TRBD2
TGCAGCGTTGAGCTGACTAGCGGGAGGGAGGGTGAGCAGTTCTTC
CSVELTSGREGEQFF
>TRBJ1-6|TRBV28|-|-
TGTGCCAGCAGTAACAGGGTGGGAAATTCACCCCTCCACTTT
CASSNRVGNSPLHF
>TRBJ1-2|TRBV2|-|-
TGTGCCAGCAGGCGGAGACAGGCTAACTATGGCTACACCTTC
CASRRRQANYGYTF